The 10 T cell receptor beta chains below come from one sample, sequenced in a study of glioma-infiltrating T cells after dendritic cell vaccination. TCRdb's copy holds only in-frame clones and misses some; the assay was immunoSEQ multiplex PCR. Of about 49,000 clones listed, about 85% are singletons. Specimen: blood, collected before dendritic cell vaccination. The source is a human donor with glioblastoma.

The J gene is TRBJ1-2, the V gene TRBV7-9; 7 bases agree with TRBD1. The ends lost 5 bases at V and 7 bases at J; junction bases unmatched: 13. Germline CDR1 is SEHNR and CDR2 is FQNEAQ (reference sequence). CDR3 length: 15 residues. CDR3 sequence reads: CASSPAAVTGLGYTF. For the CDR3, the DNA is TGTGCCAGCAGCCCCGCTGCAGTGACAGGGCTTGGCTACACCTTC.

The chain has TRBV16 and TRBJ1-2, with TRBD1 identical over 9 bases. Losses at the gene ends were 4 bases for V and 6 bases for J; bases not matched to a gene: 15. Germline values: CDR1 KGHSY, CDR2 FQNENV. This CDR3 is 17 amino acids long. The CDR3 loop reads CASSLETYGTGNDGYTF. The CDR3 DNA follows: TGTGCCAGCAGCCTAGAGACGTACGGGACAGGGAATGATGGCTACACCTTC.

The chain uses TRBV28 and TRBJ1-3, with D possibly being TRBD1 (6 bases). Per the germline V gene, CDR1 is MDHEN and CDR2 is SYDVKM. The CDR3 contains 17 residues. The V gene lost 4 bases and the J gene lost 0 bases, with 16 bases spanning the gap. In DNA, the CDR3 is TGTGCCAGCAGTTCGGGGGGGCAGGAATACTCTGGAAACACCATATATTTT. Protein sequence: CASSSGGQEYSGNTIYF.

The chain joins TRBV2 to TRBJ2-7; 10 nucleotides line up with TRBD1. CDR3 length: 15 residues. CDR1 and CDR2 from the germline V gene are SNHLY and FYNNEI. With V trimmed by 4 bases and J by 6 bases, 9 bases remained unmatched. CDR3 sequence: CASSGRGTGVGEQYF. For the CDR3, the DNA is TGTGCCAGCAGTGGTCGAGGGACAGGGGTTGGCGAGCAGTACTTC. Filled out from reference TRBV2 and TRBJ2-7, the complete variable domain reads EPEVTQTPSHQVTQMGQEVILRCVPISNHLYFYWYRQILGQKVEFLVSFYNNEISEKSEIFDDQFSVERPDGSNFTLKIRSTKLEDSAMYFCASSGRGTGVGEQYFGPGTRLTVT.

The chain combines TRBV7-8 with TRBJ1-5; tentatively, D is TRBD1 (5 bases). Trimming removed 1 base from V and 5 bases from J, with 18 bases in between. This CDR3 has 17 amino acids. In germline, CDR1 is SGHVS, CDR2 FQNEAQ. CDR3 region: CASSLEGLRGVYQPQHF. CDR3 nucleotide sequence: TGTGCCAGCAGCTTAGAGGGGCTGCGGGGGGTATATCAGCCCCAGCATTTT.

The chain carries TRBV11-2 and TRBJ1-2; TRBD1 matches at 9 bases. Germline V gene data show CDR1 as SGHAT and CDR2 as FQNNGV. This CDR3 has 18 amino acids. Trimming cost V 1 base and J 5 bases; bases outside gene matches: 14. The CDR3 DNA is TGTGCCAGCAGCTTAGCCTGGTTTCCGGGACAGGGAGGGTATGGCTACACCTTC. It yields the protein CASSLAWFPGQGGYGYTF.

Here the CDR3 reads CASSPGTSGRLRTDTQYF. The CDR3 DNA is TGTGCCAGCAGCCCCGGGACTAGCGGGCGACTCCGGACAGATACGCAGTATTTT. V is TRBV7-2 and J is TRBJ2-3; 12 bases agree with TRBD2. Per germline, CDR1 SGHTA and CDR2 FQGNSA. The CDR3 loop spans 18 amino acids. V dropped 5 bases and J dropped 3; count of bases not matched to a gene: 12.

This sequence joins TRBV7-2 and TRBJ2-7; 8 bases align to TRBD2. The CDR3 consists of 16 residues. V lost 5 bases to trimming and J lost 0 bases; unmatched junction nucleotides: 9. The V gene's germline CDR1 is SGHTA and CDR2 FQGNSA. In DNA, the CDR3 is TGTGCCAGCAGCCCCGGGAGGGGCTCGAGCTCCTACGAGCAGTACTTC. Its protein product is CASSPGRGSSSYEQYF.

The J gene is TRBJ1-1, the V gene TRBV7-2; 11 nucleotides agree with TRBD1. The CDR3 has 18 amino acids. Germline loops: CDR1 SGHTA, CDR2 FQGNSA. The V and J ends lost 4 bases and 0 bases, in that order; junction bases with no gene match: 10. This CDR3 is CASSSSPGTGGMNTEAFF. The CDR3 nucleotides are TGTGCCAGCAGCTCATCTCCCGGGACAGGGGGGATGAACACTGAAGCTTTCTTT.

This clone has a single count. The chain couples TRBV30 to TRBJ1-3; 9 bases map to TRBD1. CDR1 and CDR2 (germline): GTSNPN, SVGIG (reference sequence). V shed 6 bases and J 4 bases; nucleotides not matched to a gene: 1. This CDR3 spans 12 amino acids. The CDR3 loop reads CACGQGGNTIYF. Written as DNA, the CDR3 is TGTGCCTGTGGACAGGGGGGAAACACCATATATTTT.